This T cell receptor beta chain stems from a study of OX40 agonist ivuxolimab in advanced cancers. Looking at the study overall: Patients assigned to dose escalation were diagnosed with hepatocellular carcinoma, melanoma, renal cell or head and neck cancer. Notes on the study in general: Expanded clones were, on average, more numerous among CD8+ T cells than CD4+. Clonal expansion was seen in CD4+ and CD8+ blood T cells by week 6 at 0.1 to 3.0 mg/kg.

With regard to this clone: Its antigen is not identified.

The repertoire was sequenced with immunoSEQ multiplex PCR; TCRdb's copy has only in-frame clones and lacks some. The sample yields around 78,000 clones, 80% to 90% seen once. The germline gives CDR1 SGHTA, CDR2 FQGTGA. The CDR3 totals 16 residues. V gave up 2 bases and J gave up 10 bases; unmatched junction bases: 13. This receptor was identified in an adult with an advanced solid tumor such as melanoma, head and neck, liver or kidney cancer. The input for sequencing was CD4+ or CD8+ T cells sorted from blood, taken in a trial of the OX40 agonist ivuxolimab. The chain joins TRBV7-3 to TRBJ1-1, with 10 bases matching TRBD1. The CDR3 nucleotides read TGTGCCAGCAGCTTAGGGCGACAGGGGGCGGGTGGTGGAGCTTTCTTT. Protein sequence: CASSLGRQGAGGGAFF.